This T cell receptor beta chain was documented in a study of vaccination effects on CD4 cells after COVID-19. As for the study in general: Antigen-specific CD4+ T cells were expanded with viral peptide pools in the ViraFEST assay before sequencing. Study outcomes and limitations: Substantial clonal contraction characterized both infection- and vaccine-induced clones late after vaccination. Only a few convalescent patients and no early post-infection timepoints featured in the study.

CDR3 length: 16 amino acids. V was clipped by 3 bases and J by 9 bases; unmatched bases: 8. Germline CDR1 is SGDLS and CDR2 is YYNGEE. About this clone itself: Its antigen is still unknown.

Culturing for about 9 days preceded CD4+ T cell isolation. This individual contracted SARS-CoV-2 between March and December 2020, as verified by PCR. Vaccination of participants consisted of two doses of either the BNT162b2 or mRNA-1273 vaccine. Assay: immunoSEQ multiplex PCR; the TCRdb copy retains only in-frame clones and omits some. The table lists 45,000 to 55,000 clones, 65% to 75% of them singletons. The chain couples TRBV9 to TRBJ2-1, with 14 bases that match TRBD2. The sequencing used CD4+ T cells from PBMCs cultured without peptide, collected after COVID-19 vaccination. This TCR was recovered from a human donor who had a prior SARS-CoV-2 infection. The CDR3 reads CASSARLAGGSGEQFF. The CDR3 nucleotides read TGTGCCAGCAGCGCCCGACTAGCGGGGGGGAGTGGTGAGCAGTTCTTC.